Below, 26 T cell receptor beta chains from the same sample are listed, as sequenced in a study of glioma-infiltrating T cells after dendritic cell vaccination. Specified time point: after dendritic cell vaccination, including at tumor progression/relapse. Sequencing used immunoSEQ multiplex PCR; TCRdb keeps in-frame clones, though not all of them. Counted here are about 65,000 clones, approximately 86% occurring once; the ten biggest clones make up approximately 10%. The source material was blood, sampled after dendritic cell vaccination. The receptor source for this set is a human donor with glioblastoma.

The chain links TRBV4-2 to TRBJ2-2; 14 positions agree with TRBD2. V dropped 3 bases and J dropped 5; count of bases not matched to a gene: 8. CDR3 size: 18 residues. The germline gives CDR1 LGHNA, CDR2 YNFKEQ. The CDR3 sequence: CASSQGLAGARQTGELFF. CDR3 DNA sequence: TGTGCCAGCAGCCAGGGACTAGCGGGAGCCCGTCAGACCGGGGAGCTGTTTTTT.

The chain combines TRBV5-1 with TRBJ1-1; D possibly corresponds to TRBD1 (5 bases). The CDR3 consists of 11 residues. Germline V CDR1 and CDR2: SGHRS, YFSETQ. V was cut by 3 bases and J by 12 bases, with 12 bases left in between. CDR3 sequence reads: CASSYGQGTFF. In DNA form, the CDR3 reads TGCGCCAGCAGCTATGGACAAGGGACTTTCTTT.

J is TRBJ1-2 and V is TRBV5-5; D unresolved. This CDR3 contains 17 residues. The germline CDR1 and CDR2 sequences are SGHKS and YYEKEE (reference sequence). Trimming removed 2 bases from V and 0 bases from J, with 17 bases in between. The CDR3 DNA is TGTGCCAGCAGCTTTACAGCCATCCCAGGCGCTAACTATGGCTACACCTTC. Translated: CASSFTAIPGANYGYTF.

This chain joins TRBV25-1 and TRBJ2-7; TRBD1 matches 7 bases. CDR1 is MGHDK, CDR2 SYGVNS, per germline. J lost 2 bases, V lost 4 bases, and 8 bases had no gene match. The CDR3 runs to 15 residues. The CDR3: CASSARQGLAYEQYF. CDR3 in DNA: TGTGCCAGCAGTGCCAGACAGGGTTTGGCCTACGAGCAGTACTTC.

The V and J genes are TRBV13 and TRBJ2-7; 7 bases are a match to TRBD2. J lost 3 bases, V lost 4 bases, and 9 bases had no gene match. Per germline, CDR1 PRHDT and CDR2 FYEKMQ (reference sequence). The CDR3 sequence is 15 residues long. The CDR3 DNA follows: TGTGCCAGCAGCTACAACCTAGCGGAGAGCTACGAGCAGTACTTC. Amino acids: CASSYNLAESYEQYF.

The V and J genes are TRBV10-1 and TRBJ2-2; TRBD1 might be the D (6 bases). Germline loops: CDR1 WNHNN, CDR2 SYGVQD (reference sequence). V lost 4 bases to trimming and J lost 0 bases, with 9 bases between them. CDR3 length: 15 residues. This chain's CDR3 is CASSARTANTGELFF. The CDR3 DNA sequence: TGCGCCAGCAGTGCTCGGACAGCGAACACCGGGGAGCTGTTTTTT.

The chain recombines TRBV30 with TRBJ1-4, with D possibly being TRBD1 (5 bases). Between the trimmed V and J ends, which lost 0 bases and 8 bases, there was a span of 10 bases. The CDR3 contains 13 residues. CDR1 and CDR2 from the germline V gene are GTSNPN and SVGIG (reference sequence). Here the CDR3 DNA reads TGTGCCTGGAGTGTGGCAGGGCGCGAAAAACTGTTTTTT. This gives the protein CAWSVAGREKLFF. Complete variable domain (other parts from reference TRBV30 and TRBJ1-4): SQTIHQWPATLVQPVGSPLSLECTVEGTSNPNLYWYRQAAGRGLQLLFYSVGIGQISSEVPQNLSASRPQDRQFILSSKKLLLSDSGFYLCAWSVAGREKLFFGSGTQLSVL.

The chain has TRBV4-2 and TRBJ1-2, with D unresolved. V was pared by 4 bases and J by 7 bases, with 16 bases between. The length of the CDR3 is 14 residues. Germline V gene lookup returns CDR1 LGHNA and CDR2 YNFKEQ. CDR3 nucleotide sequence: TGTGCCAGCAGCCCAACGGACCCGGGGTTTGGCTACACCTTC. Translation: CASSPTDPGFGYTF.

This sequence joins TRBV4-1 and TRBJ1-6; TRBD1 aligns across 9 bases. The CDR3 is made up of 18 amino acids. Germline CDR1 reads MGHRA; CDR2 reads YSYEKL. Trimming took 3 bases from V and 7 from J; bases not matched to a gene: 13. CDR3 nucleotide sequence: TGCGCCAGCAGCCAGGCTGGACAGGGGACGTTGGGGAATTCACCCCTCCACTTT. It encodes CASSQAGQGTLGNSPLHF.

The rearrangement links TRBV23-1 to TRBJ1-5; no definite D call. TRBV23-1 is an ORF, with its function uncertain. The V gene lost 2 bases and the J gene lost 7 bases, with 33 bases spanning the gap. The CDR3 totals 21 residues. This CDR3 is CASSQPWPPFPSLASRQPQHF. The CDR3 DNA sequence: TGCGCCAGCAGTCAACCCTGGCCCCCCTTCCCCTCTTTGGCCTCGAGGCAGCCCCAGCATTTT.

The chain uses TRBV7-2 and TRBJ2-7, with TRBD2 matching over 9 bases. CDR3 length: 15 residues. V shed 5 bases and J 3 bases; nucleotides not matched to a gene: 8. Germline V gives CDR1 SGHTA, CDR2 FQGNSA. The CDR3 loop is CASSGSSGVFYEQYF. DNA of the CDR3: TGTGCCAGCAGCGGATCTAGCGGGGTCTTCTACGAGCAGTACTTC. Complete variable domain (other parts from reference TRBV7-2 and TRBJ2-7): GAGVSQSPSNKVTEKGKDVELRCDPISGHTALYWYRQSLGQGLEFLIYFQGNSAPDKSGLPSDRFSAERTGGSVSTLTIQRTQQEDSAVYLCASSGSSGVFYEQYFGPGTRLTVT.

The genes are TRBV19 and TRBJ1-1; D is uncertain. The CDR3 is 14 residues long. The germline V gene encodes CDR1 LNHDA and CDR2 SQIVND (reference sequence). V was pared by 6 bases and J by 6 bases, with 17 bases between. CDR3 sequence (DNA): TGTGCCAGTAGCAAGACCTGGGCATCTGCTGAAGCTTTCTTT. Its translation is CASSKTWASAEAFF.

The chain carries TRBV7-2 and TRBJ2-2, with D perhaps matching TRBD2 (7 bases). Trimming cost V 4 bases and J 5 bases, with 17 bases left between them. The CDR3 is made up of 16 amino acids. Germline CDR1 is SGHTA and CDR2 is FQGNSA. CDR3 loop: CASSYRTAGGTGELFF. CDR3 nucleotide sequence: TGTGCCAGCAGCTATAGGACAGCCGGGGGGACCGGGGAGCTGTTTTTT.

The CDR3 bases are TGTGCCAGCAGCTCAGGAGGTCGGACGAACACTGAAGCTTTCTTT. Translated, it gives CASSSGGRTNTEAFF. The chain has TRBV7-9 and TRBJ1-1; no definite D call. Trimming left V 4 bases short and J 1 base short, with 13 bases between. The V gene's germline CDR1 is SEHNR and CDR2 FQNEAQ (reference sequence). The CDR3 consists of 15 residues.

The rearrangement joins TRBV30 to TRBJ2-7; a weak D match, TRBD2 (6 bases). The V and J ends lost 0 bases and 2 bases respectively, with 17 bases between them. This CDR3 spans 16 amino acids. CDR1 and CDR2 from the germline V gene are GTSNPN and SVGIG (reference sequence). The chain's CDR3 is CAWSVLSGLQTYEQYF. CDR3 nucleotides: TGTGCCTGGAGTGTATTAAGTGGACTACAGACCTACGAGCAGTACTTC.

This chain joins TRBV7-2 and TRBJ1-1; 8 positions agree with TRBD1. The J segment lost 3 bases and the V segment lost 5 bases, leaving 11 bases of the junction unmatched. This CDR3 has 16 amino acids. Germline CDR1 is SGHTA and CDR2 is FQGNSA. The CDR3 loop is CASSHNIRGPDTEAFF. For the CDR3, the DNA is TGTGCCAGCAGCCACAATATCAGGGGGCCGGACACTGAAGCTTTCTTT.

V usage is TRBV4-2 and J usage is TRBJ2-3; D perhaps matches TRBD1 (5 bases). The CDR3 runs 15 residues. Germline CDR1 reads LGHNA; CDR2 reads YNFKEQ. V was trimmed by 0 bases and J by 2 bases, leaving 9 bases between them. The CDR3 protein is CASSQETVLTDTQYF. The CDR3 region has the DNA TGTGCCAGCAGCCAAGAGACAGTACTCACAGATACGCAGTATTTT.

Comment on this clone: In the same sample, other DNA sequences code for this CDR3. This chain connects TRBV5-1 to TRBJ1-6, with D possibly TRBD1 on 5 matching bases. CDR3 size: 14 residues. The V gene lost 10 bases and the J gene lost 5 bases, with 16 bases spanning the gap. Germline loops: CDR1 SGHRS, CDR2 YFSETQ. The CDR3 coding sequence is TGCGCCGTGTCTTCCGGGGGAAATAATTCACCCCTCCACTTT. Translated, it gives CAVSSGGNNSPLHF.

The gene calls are TRBV7-2 and TRBJ1-2, with TRBD1 matching over 9 bases. V gave up 5 bases and J gave up 4 bases; unmatched junction bases: 14. The CDR3 sequence is 17 residues long. Germline V gene lookup returns CDR1 SGHTA and CDR2 FQGNSA. The CDR3 here is CASSKKTRDRVVYGYTF. CDR3 coding DNA: TGTGCCAGCAGCAAAAAGACCCGGGACAGGGTAGTCTATGGCTACACCTTC.

The chain is built from TRBV11-1 and TRBJ1-1, with 7 positions matching TRBD1. This CDR3 comprises 13 residues. Germline V CDR1 and CDR2: SGHAT, FQDESV (reference sequence). The V and J ends lost 5 bases and 5 bases, in that order; junction bases with no gene match: 5. Written as DNA, the CDR3 is TGTGCCAGCAGCCTACAGGGGCGGACTGAAGCTTTCTTT. It codes for CASSLQGRTEAFF.

This rearrangement joins TRBV11-2 to TRBJ1-1; D not certain. V was trimmed by 3 bases and J by 5 bases, leaving 16 bases between them. The germline V gene has CDR1 SGHAT and CDR2 FQNNGV. The CDR3 runs 15 residues. CDR3 in DNA: TGTGCCAGCAGCTTTTCAAGGGAGTTCGGGACTGAAGCTTTCTTT. This gives the protein CASSFSREFGTEAFF.

The rearrangement links TRBV27 to TRBJ2-7; TRBD2 agrees at 9 bases. Germline CDR1 and CDR2: MNHEY and SMNVEV (reference sequence). Trimming took 4 bases from V and 2 from J; bases not matched to a gene: 6. The CDR3 sequence is 15 residues long. The CDR3 spells CASSWGVAGAYEQYF. For the CDR3, the DNA is TGTGCCAGCAGTTGGGGAGTAGCGGGGGCCTACGAGCAGTACTTC.

V gene TRBV4-3 combines with J gene TRBJ1-1, with D tentatively TRBD1 (5 bases). V was shortened by 0 bases and J by 6 bases, with 20 bases between the two germline ends. Germline loops: CDR1 LGHNA, CDR2 YSLEER. The CDR3 spans 17 residues. CDR3 nucleotide sequence: TGCGCCAGCAGCCAAGATCGCAGGGCGCTCCTTGGGCCTGAAGCTTTCTTT. It yields the protein CASSQDRRALLGPEAFF.

The sample holds one count of this clone. The J gene is TRBJ2-7, the V gene TRBV11-2, with D perhaps TRBD1 (8 bases). CDR3 length equals 15 residues. The V end lost 5 bases, the J end lost 9 bases, and 23 bases lay between the germline ends. In germline, CDR1 is SGHAT, CDR2 FQNNGV. The CDR3 region has the DNA TGTGCCAGCAGCGACTACAGGGGGAGGGCCAGTGGGCAGTACTTC. Translating it yields CASSDYRGRASGQYF.

The rearrangement uses TRBV7-9 and TRBJ1-1; D perhaps matches TRBD1 (5 bases). CDR3 length: 15 amino acids. Germline CDR1 SEHNR, CDR2 FQNEAQ (reference sequence). V lost 4 bases and J lost 4, with 16 bases in between. CDR3 sequence reads: CASSSQTAFGTEAFF. CDR3 nucleotide sequence: TGTGCCAGCAGCTCCCAGACAGCCTTCGGCACTGAAGCTTTCTTT.

The gene calls are TRBV7-3 and TRBJ2-7, with 10 bases that match TRBD2. This CDR3 region has 13 residues. Looked up from germline, CDR1 is SGHTA and CDR2 is FQGTGA. After removal of 6 bases from V and 5 bases from J, the junction contained 4 bases not matched to a gene. CDR3 nucleotide sequence: TGTGCCAGCAGGGCTAGCGGGAGAAACGAGCAGTACTTC. Its protein is CASRASGRNEQYF.